The 23 T cell receptor beta chains below were found in one sample sequenced in a study of T cell repertoires in cytomegalovirus infection. A single record per CDR3 protein comes from TCRdb applying MiXCR to the reads. The table lists some 390,000 distinct CDR3 sequences, 18% of them singletons, with approximately 10% in the top ten. The specimen sequenced was PBMCs. The receptors here all came from a human donor in good health (CMV status not recorded). Some clones in this sample may be carry-over from other donors' samples.

The chain joins TRBV20-1 to TRBJ1-1; 8 bases match TRBD1. In germline, CDR1 is DFQATT, CDR2 SNEGSKA (reference sequence). V lost 4 bases to trimming and J lost 0 bases; unmatched junction nucleotides: 4. The CDR3 is 14 residues long. The CDR3 coding sequence is TGCAGTGCTAAAAGGACAGGGATGAACACTGAAGCTTTCTTT. It translates to CSAKRTGMNTEAFF.

There are a few counts of this clonotype. The chain carries TRBV19 and TRBJ1-6, with D hard to call. V lost 6 bases to trimming and J lost 0 bases, with 9 bases between them. The CDR3 sequence is 15 residues long. Per germline, CDR1 LNHDA and CDR2 SQIVND (reference sequence). The CDR3 sequence is CASSYEGSYNSPLHF. CDR3 in DNA: TGTGCCAGTAGCTACGAGGGCTCCTATAATTCACCCCTCCACTTT.

This clonotype was recorded many times. The chain recombines TRBV6-1 with TRBJ2-4; D remains ambiguous. The germline gives CDR1 MNHNS, CDR2 SASEGT. V was pared by 7 bases and J by 0 bases, with 7 bases between. The CDR3 is 13 residues long. CDR3 residues: CASTDLAKNIQYF. Here the CDR3 DNA reads TGTGCCAGCACAGATTTAGCCAAAAACATTCAGTACTTC.

This clonotype was seen repeatedly, ten times or more. This sequence joins TRBV11-2 and TRBJ2-5, with D tentatively TRBD1 or TRBD2 (5 bases each). The CDR3 is made up of 13 amino acids. The V gene lost 0 bases and the J gene lost 7 bases, with 9 bases spanning the gap. Looked up from germline, CDR1 is SGHAT and CDR2 is FQNNGV. As DNA, the CDR3 is TGTGCCAGCAGCTTAGACTTTGGGACGACCCAGTACTTC. It is translated as CASSLDFGTTQYF. Drawing the rest from reference TRBV11-2 and TRBJ2-5, the complete variable domain is EAGVAQSPRYKIIEKRQSVAFWCNPISGHATLYWYQQILGQGPKLLIQFQNNGVVDDSQLPKDRFSAERLKGVDSTLKIQPAKLEDSAVYLCASSLDFGTTQYFGPGTRLLVL.

This clonotype came up many times. The chain has TRBV6-2 or TRBV6-3 and TRBJ1-6, with 9 bases fitting TRBD1. The CDR3 length is 15 residues. Unmatched junction bases numbered 9, after V lost 5 bases and J lost 10 bases. CDR1 and CDR2 (germline): MNHEY, SVGEGT. CDR3 nucleotide sequence: TGTGCCAGCAGTCGACCGGGACAGGGCTCCTCACCCCTCCACTTT. It is translated as CASSRPGQGSSPLHF.

Many counts were recorded for this clonotype. The chain couples TRBV12-3 or TRBV12-4 to TRBJ1-5; D might be TRBD1 (6 bases). This CDR3 is 15 amino acids long. Trimming shortened V by 7 bases and J by 1 base, and 14 bases separated the two germline ends. The CDR3 DNA reads as TGTGCCAGCAAGCCTGGGGGGGCCAGCAATCAGCCCCAGCATTTT. This sequence encodes CASKPGGASNQPQHF.

This clonotype was observed at least ten times. V usage is TRBV7-2 and J usage is TRBJ2-1; 8 bases line up with TRBD1. J lost 2 bases, V lost 3 bases, and 3 bases had no gene match. This CDR3 comprises 15 residues. CDR1 and CDR2 from the germline V gene are SGHTA and FQGNSA. The CDR3 loop is CASSFDRGPYNEQFF. CDR3 bases: TGTGCCAGCAGCTTTGACAGGGGTCCCTACAATGAGCAGTTCTTC.

This clonotype was seen ten or more times. This rearrangement joins TRBV7-8 to TRBJ1-1, with D possibly being TRBD1 (6 bases). Per germline, CDR1 SGHVS and CDR2 FQNEAQ. The V and J ends lost 5 bases and 5 bases respectively, with 15 bases between them. This CDR3 is built from 14 residues. The CDR3 sequence: CASSPTGGVTEAFF. DNA for the CDR3: TGTGCCAGCAGCCCGACAGGAGGAGTTACTGAAGCTTTCTTT.

This clonotype has just a few counts. The chain has TRBV19 and TRBJ1-5, with a weak D call TRBD1 (5 bases). Germline V gene lookup returns CDR1 LNHDA and CDR2 SQIVND (reference sequence). The V gene lost 3 bases and the J gene lost 7 bases, with 16 bases spanning the gap. The CDR3 consists of 15 residues. CDR3 coding DNA: TGTGCCAGTAGTATGAGTTCAGGGATGATCCAGCCCCAGCATTTT. Amino acid sequence: CASSMSSGMIQPQHF.

This clonotype was counted only a few times. This sequence joins TRBV7-2 and TRBJ2-7; the match to TRBD1 covers 10 bases. The CDR3 runs 15 residues. The V segment lost 5 bases and the J segment 2 bases; nucleotides outside the gene matches: 6. The germline V gene encodes CDR1 SGHTA and CDR2 FQGNSA. The CDR3 DNA sequence: TGTGCCAGCAGCCCTAGACAGGGGGCCACCTACGAGCAGTACTTC. It yields the protein CASSPRQGATYEQYF.

This clonotype was seen once. A much more abundant neighbour one base away suggests this may be a read error. J is TRBJ2-3 and V is TRBV6-1; D may be TRBD1 (6 bases). The length of the CDR3 is 13 residues. CDR1 and CDR2 from the germline V gene are MNHNS and SASEGT. Trimming cost V 10 bases and J 5 bases, with 16 bases left between them. The CDR3 sequence is CANRASGEDTQYF. CDR3 bases: TGTGCCAACAGGGCGTCTGGGGAAGATACGCAGTATTTT.

This clonotype was counted between two and nine times. Since a much larger clone is just one base distant, this may be a read error. This chain joins TRBV7-8 and TRBJ2-5; no clear D gene. This CDR3 has 13 residues. Trimming removed 2 bases at V and 4 bases at J, with 8 bases between. The germline gives CDR1 SGHVS, CDR2 FQNEAQ. This CDR3 is CASSLRARETQYF. The CDR3 DNA sequence: TGTGCCAGCAGCTTACGAGCGAGAGAGACCCAGTACTTC.

This clonotype appeared many times. The chain combines TRBV7-8 with TRBJ2-7, with 8 bases identical to TRBD1. Trimming removed 5 bases from V and 7 bases from J; junction bases left unmatched: 4. This CDR3 contains 12 residues. Germline lookup yields CDR1 SGHVS and CDR2 FQNEAQ. The chain's CDR3 is CASSHRDREQYF. CDR3 DNA sequence: TGTGCCAGCAGCCACCGGGACAGGGAGCAGTACTTC.

This clonotype has a handful of counts. The rearrangement joins TRBV7-2 to TRBJ2-3; no clear D. Trimming removed 2 bases from V and 1 base from J, with 10 bases in between. The CDR3 covers 15 residues. Germline V gene lookup returns CDR1 SGHTA and CDR2 FQGNSA. This chain's CDR3 is CASSLYLGGTDTQYF. CDR3 nucleotides: TGTGCCAGCAGCTTATACCTTGGGGGCACAGATACGCAGTATTTT.

V gene TRBV23-1 combines with J gene TRBJ1-2; D is unresolved. TRBV23-1 is an open reading frame, and its role is uncertain. The CDR3 is made up of 16 amino acids. Trimming removed 5 bases at V and 3 bases at J, with 19 bases between. The CDR3 DNA reads TGCGCCAGCAGTTCATGTCGCAGATTGTCGGACTATGGCTACACCTTC. Protein sequence: CASSSCRRLSDYGYTF.

The table lists this clonotype with a few counts. CDR3 loop: CASRHRAFF. The CDR3 bases are TGTGCCAGCAGACACAGAGCTTTCTTT. The chain couples TRBV12-3 or TRBV12-4 to TRBJ1-1; D call uncertain. The length of the CDR3 is 9 residues. V dropped 6 bases and J dropped 10 bases, with 6 bases sitting between them.

V is TRBV28 and J is TRBJ1-5; D not resolved. The CDR3 spans 13 residues. From germline, CDR1 is MDHEN and CDR2 SYDVKM. V lost 1 base, J lost 6 bases, and 7 bases lay in between. CDR3 nucleotides: TGTGCCAGCAGTTTATCGATTGCTCAGCCCCAGCATTTT. It encodes CASSLSIAQPQHF.

The genes are TRBV6-8 and TRBJ2-5, with D possibly being TRBD2 (6 bases). This CDR3 has 14 residues. V was clipped by 7 bases and J by 9 bases, with 21 bases between them. Germline assignment: CDR1 MNHGY and CDR2 SAAAGT. The CDR3 loop is CASTVTGVGSAQYF. DNA of the CDR3: TGTGCCAGCACCGTAACGGGAGTGGGGTCGGCCCAGTACTTC.

This clonotype was detected only a few times. V is TRBV7-2 and J is TRBJ2-5, with a tentative D call TRBD2 (8 bases). The V and J ends lost 7 bases and 11 bases respectively, with 26 bases between them. Germline lookup yields CDR1 SGHTA and CDR2 FQGNSA. The CDR3 is 15 residues long. The CDR3 coding sequence is TGTGCCAGCACCAGAAGGGGGCGGGGGGCCGGAGTTCAGTACTTC. This codes for CASTRRGRGAGVQYF.

There are many counts of this clonotype. This sequence joins TRBV7-9 and TRBJ1-6; the D is unclear. Looked up from germline, CDR1 is SEHNR and CDR2 is FQNEAQ (reference sequence). Trimming took off 5 bases at V and 9 bases at J, with 14 bases between the two ends. The CDR3 length is 14 residues. CDR3 sequence reads: CASSPQSAGSPLHF. The CDR3 DNA reads TGTGCCAGCAGCCCCCAATCGGCAGGTTCACCCCTCCACTTT.

This clonotype was seen many times. The CDR3 coding sequence is TGTGCCATCTTAGCGGGGAGCTCCTACAATGAGCAGTTCTTC. Amino acid sequence: CAILAGSSYNEQFF. The J gene is TRBJ2-1, the V gene TRBV7-2; the match to TRBD2 covers 8 bases. The CDR3 sequence is 14 residues long. Germline values: CDR1 SGHTA, CDR2 FQGNSA. J lost 0 bases, V lost 10 bases, and 5 bases had no gene match. Full variable domain (outside the CDR3, taken from reference TRBV7-2 and TRBJ2-1): GAGVSQSPSNKVTEKGKDVELRCDPISGHTALYWYRQSLGQGLEFLIYFQGNSAPDKSGLPSDRFSAERTGGSVSTLTIQRTQQEDSAVYLCAILAGSSYNEQFFGPGTRLTVL.

The J gene is TRBJ1-6, the V gene TRBV7-9, with a weak D call TRBD1 (5 bases). The V gene's germline CDR1 is SEHNR and CDR2 FQNEAQ (reference sequence). Trimming stripped 3 bases from V and 8 bases from J, with 11 bases between. This CDR3 comprises 14 residues. The CDR3 loop is CASSLTAGDSPLHF. Here the CDR3 DNA reads TGTGCCAGCAGCTTGACAGCGGGTGATTCACCCCTCCACTTT.

There are many counts of this clonotype. The chain couples TRBV7-2 to TRBJ2-5; D remains unclear. Germline V gene sequence: CDR1 SGHTA, CDR2 FQGNSA. Trimming pared 4 bases from V and 3 bases from J, leaving 6 bases between. This CDR3 region has 12 residues. The CDR3 region is CASSSAKETQYF. Here the CDR3 DNA reads TGTGCCAGCAGCTCGGCCAAAGAGACCCAGTACTTC.